This T cell receptor (beta chain) was captured in a study of T and B cells in COVID-19 patients (dated by TCRdb to about 2020). Notes on the research overall: Using TRB and IGH repertoire sequencing of peripheral blood, the study characterized adaptive immunity in COVID-19 patients who had active infection or had recovered. As many as 9 follow-up blood samples were taken per patient, and some of the samples covered different disease stages within the same individual. Of the 20 to 25 patients in the active-infection cohort, 18 had comorbidities associated with unfavorable COVID-19 outcome. The recovered cohort had a median age of roughly 34 years, compared with about 70 years in the active-infection cohort. Critical illness requiring mechanical ventilation or ECMO was present in about 55% of the 20 patients in the active-infection cohort. Repertoire analyses used an age-matched reference group of 35 to 40 healthy donors who were negative for COVID-19 antibodies as the comparison. A recovered cohort was made up of about 18 patients contributing under 25 samples, mostly after mild to moderate COVID-19 managed as outpatients. Two patients were included in both the recovered and active cohorts because samples were available from active disease and after recovery. The repository of TCR and BCR sequences included just under 70 time points from roughly 35 patients, and more than 7 million TCR sequences were analysed. The paper's findings and limits, for the study overall: Specific T cell subsets (CD4+/Treg/CD8+) and sorted SARS-CoV-2-responsive or tetramer+ T cells had not yet been sequenced, with those experiments still ongoing. The reported TCR clusters were said to need prospective validation before any clinical use. Few blood samples were available from mildly ill patients while symptoms were present or from severe cases at early time points. The recovered cohort had 2,400 or so exclusive TCR clusters, including under 40 low-pGen clusters. The size of the cohort was considered insufficient for assessing HLA contributions to COVID-19 susceptibility or severity. Patients with COVID-19 were reported to show strongly skewed TRBV/TRBJ gene usage. TRB repertoires were found to be highly clonal in active COVID-19, whereas diversity and richness at recovery were found to rise above healthy donor levels.

V is cut by 9 bases and J by 2 bases, and the space between the germline ends is 17 bases. The CDR3 starts with the cysteine, ends with the phenylalanine, and has 14 residues. Only CDR3 DNA remains: 42 bases, in frame from the first base. Notes on this clonotype: Its binding antigen is unknown. No per-base quality is available; no much larger clone lies one base away.

Sequencing used an Illumina MiSeq. TRB rearrangements were amplified by multiplex PCR with BIOMED2 TRB-A/B primer pools. Illumina-compatible adapters and 7-nucleotide sample barcodes were added to the amplicons in two consecutive PCRs. All library PCRs used Phusion HS II polymerase. Amplicons were gel-purified with the NucleoSpin Gel and PCR Clean-up kit, quantified on Qubit, and pooled at approximately 3.9 nM. The quality of the amplicon pool was checked on an Agilent 2100 Bioanalyzer prior to Illumina next-generation sequencing. The paper's processing steps were these. TRB rearrangements were annotated with MiXCR 3.0.8 using the default MiXCR reference library. Sequences with fewer than 2 reads and non-productive reads were filtered out, and every unique CDR3 nucleotide sequence was treated as a single clone. Clonality, diversity, richness and V-J gene usage were calculated in R 3.5.1. GLIPH2 was used to cluster TCRs based on CDR3 similarity, and OLGA was used to calculate the generation probabilities. Only GLIPH2 clusters with at least four unique TCR clonotypes present in at least three individuals were retained. In-frame beta chains were kept once TCRdb had trimmed the public reads at Q25 with fastp and called clones with MiXCR. Every CDR3 protein is listed once, alongside the most common genes and DNA of its rows. The V and J calls were not made by the authors but by TCRdb's processing. The sample table holds 10,000 to 13,000 distinct CDR3 sequences, of which 30% to 35% were seen once. The top ten constitute roughly an eighth of the sample.

Genomic DNA extracted from blood, in amounts of roughly 230-550 ng, served as the starting material for amplifying TRB repertoires. The chain is made from TRBV12-3 or TRBV12-4 and TRBJ2-7; the best D guess is TRBD1, with 6 bases matching. Specimen: blood. This receptor was obtained from a human donor with active COVID-19. The nucleotide sequence reads as follows: TGTGCCAGATCACCAGGGGCTACGACCTACGAGCAGTACTTC. This codes for CARSPGATTYEQYF.